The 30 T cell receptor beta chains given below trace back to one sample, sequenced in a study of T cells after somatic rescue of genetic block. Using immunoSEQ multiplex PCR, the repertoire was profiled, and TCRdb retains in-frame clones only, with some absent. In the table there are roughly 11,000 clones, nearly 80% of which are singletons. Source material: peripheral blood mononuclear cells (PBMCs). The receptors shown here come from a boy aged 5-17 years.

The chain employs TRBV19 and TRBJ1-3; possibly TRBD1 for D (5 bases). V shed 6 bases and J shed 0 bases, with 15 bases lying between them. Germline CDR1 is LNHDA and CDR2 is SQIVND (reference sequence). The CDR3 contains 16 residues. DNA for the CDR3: TGTGCCAGTAGCCCTCAGGGTGGGTACTCTGGAAACACCATATATTTT. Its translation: CASSPQGGYSGNTIYF. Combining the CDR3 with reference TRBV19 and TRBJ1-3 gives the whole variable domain DGGITQSPKYLFRKEGQNVTLSCEQNLNHDAMYWYRQDPGQGLRLIYYSQIVNDFQKGDIAEGYSVSREKKESFPLTVTSAQKNPTAFYLCASSPQGGYSGNTIYFGEGSWLTVV.

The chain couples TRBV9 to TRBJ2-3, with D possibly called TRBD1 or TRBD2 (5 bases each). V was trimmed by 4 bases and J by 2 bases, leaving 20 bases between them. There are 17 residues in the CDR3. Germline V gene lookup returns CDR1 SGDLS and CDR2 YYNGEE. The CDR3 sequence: CASSPGRLDFNTDTQYF. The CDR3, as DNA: TGTGCCAGCAGCCCGGGGCGACTGGATTTCAACACAGATACGCAGTATTTT.

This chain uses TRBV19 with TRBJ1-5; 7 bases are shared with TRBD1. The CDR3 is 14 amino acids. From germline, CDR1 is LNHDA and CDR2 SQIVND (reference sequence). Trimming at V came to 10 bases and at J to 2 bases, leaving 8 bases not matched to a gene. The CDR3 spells CATDLGTGNQPQHF. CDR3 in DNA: TGTGCCACCGACCTGGGGACAGGCAATCAGCCCCAGCATTTT.

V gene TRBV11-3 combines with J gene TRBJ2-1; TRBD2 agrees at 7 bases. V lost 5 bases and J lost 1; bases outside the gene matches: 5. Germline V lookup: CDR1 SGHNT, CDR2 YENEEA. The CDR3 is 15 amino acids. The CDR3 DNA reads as TGTGCCAGCAGCCCCCTAGCGGCGTCCTACAATGAGCAGTTCTTC. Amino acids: CASSPLAASYNEQFF.

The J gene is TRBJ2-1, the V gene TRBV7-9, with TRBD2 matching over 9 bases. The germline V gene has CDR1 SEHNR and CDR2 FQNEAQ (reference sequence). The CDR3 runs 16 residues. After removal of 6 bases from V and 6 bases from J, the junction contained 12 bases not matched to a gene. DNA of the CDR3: TGTGCCAGCAGGGCCGCCGGGACTAGCAGTATCAATGAGCAGTTCTTC. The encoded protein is CASRAAGTSSINEQFF.

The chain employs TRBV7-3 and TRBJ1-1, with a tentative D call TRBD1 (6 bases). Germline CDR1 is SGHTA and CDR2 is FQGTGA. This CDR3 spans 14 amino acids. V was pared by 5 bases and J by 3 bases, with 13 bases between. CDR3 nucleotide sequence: TGTGCCAGCAGCCGTACAGGGATTGACACTGAAGCTTTCTTT. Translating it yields CASSRTGIDTEAFF.

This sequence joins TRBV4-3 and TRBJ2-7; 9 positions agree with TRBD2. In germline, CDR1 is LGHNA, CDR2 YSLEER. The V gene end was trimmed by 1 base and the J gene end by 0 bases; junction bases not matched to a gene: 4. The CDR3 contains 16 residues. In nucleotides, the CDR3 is TGCGCCAGCAGCCAAGGTGTAGCGGGAGTCTCCTACGAGCAGTACTTC. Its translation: CASSQGVAGVSYEQYF.

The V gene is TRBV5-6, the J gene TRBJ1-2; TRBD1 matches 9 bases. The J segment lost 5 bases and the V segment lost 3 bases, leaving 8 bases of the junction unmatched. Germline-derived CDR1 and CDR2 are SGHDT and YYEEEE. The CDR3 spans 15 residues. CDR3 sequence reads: CASSWGDREGYGYTF. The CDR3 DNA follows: TGTGCCAGCAGCTGGGGGGACAGGGAGGGGTATGGCTACACCTTC.

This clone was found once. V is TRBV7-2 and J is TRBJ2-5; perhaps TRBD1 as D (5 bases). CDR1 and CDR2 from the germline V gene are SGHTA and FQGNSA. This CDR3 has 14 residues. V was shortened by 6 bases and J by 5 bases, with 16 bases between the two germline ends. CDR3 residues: CASSSTAGRETQYF. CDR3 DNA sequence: TGTGCCAGCAGTTCAACGGCAGGGCGGGAGACCCAGTACTTC.

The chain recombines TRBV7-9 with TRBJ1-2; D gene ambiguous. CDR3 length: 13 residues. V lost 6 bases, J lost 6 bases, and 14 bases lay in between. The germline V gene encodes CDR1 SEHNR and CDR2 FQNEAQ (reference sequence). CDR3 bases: TGTGCCAGCAGGGAAGAAAATCTTCATGGCTACACCTTC. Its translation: CASREENLHGYTF.

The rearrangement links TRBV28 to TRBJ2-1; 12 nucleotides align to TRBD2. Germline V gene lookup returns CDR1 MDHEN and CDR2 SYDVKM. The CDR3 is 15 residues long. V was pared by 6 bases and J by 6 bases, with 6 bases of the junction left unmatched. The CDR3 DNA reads TGTGCCAGCAGGACTAGCGGGAGCCTGGCCAATGAGCAGTTCTTC. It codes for CASRTSGSLANEQFF.

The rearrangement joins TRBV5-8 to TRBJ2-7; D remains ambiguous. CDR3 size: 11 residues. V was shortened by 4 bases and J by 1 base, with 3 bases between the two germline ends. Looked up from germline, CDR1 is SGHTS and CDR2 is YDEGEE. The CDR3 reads CASSRSYEQYF. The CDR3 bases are TGTGCCAGCAGCAGATCCTACGAGCAGTACTTC.

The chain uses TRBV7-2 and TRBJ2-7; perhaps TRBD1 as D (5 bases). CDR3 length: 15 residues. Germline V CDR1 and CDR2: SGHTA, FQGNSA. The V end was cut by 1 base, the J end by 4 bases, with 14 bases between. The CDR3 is CASSLGVWGDYEQYF. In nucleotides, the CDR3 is TGTGCCAGCAGCTTAGGGGTGTGGGGCGATTACGAGCAGTACTTC.

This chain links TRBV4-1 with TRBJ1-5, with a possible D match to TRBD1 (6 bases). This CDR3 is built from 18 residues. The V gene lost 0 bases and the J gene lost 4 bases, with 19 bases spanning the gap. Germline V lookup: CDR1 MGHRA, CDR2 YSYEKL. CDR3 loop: CASSQDTWDTRPNQPQHF. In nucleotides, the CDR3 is TGCGCCAGCAGCCAAGATACGTGGGACACACGTCCTAATCAGCCCCAGCATTTT.

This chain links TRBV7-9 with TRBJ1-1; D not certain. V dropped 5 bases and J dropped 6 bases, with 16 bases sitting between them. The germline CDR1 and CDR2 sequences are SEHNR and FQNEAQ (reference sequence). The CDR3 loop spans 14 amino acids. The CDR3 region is CASSTHFIGAEAFF. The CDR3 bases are TGTGCCAGCAGCACACACTTCATAGGAGCTGAAGCTTTCTTT.

The DNA for the CDR3 is TGTGCCAGCAGTGCCGGGGGAGCGGGAGCCTACGAGCAGTACTTC. Protein sequence: CASSAGGAGAYEQYF. The V and J genes are TRBV28 and TRBJ2-7; 8 nucleotides agree with TRBD2. CDR3 length equals 15 residues. V trimming: 5 bases; J trimming: 2 bases; junction bases outside the gene matches: 8. CDR1 is MDHEN and CDR2 is SYDVKM in the germline V gene.

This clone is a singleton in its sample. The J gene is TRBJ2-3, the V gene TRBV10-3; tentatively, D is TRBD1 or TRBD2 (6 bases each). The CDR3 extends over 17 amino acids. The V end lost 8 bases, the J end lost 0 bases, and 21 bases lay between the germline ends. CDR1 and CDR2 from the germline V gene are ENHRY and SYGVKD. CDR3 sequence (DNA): TGTGCCATCTCCAAAGTTCTAGGGGGGACTAGCACAGATACGCAGTATTTT. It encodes CAISKVLGGTSTDTQYF.

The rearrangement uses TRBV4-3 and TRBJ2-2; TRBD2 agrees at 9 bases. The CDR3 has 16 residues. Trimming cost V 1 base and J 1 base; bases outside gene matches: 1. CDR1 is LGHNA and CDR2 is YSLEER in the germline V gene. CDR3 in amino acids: CASSQVSGGNTGELFF. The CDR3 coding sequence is TGCGCCAGCAGCCAAGTTAGCGGGGGGAACACCGGGGAGCTGTTTTTT.

The DNA of the CDR3 is TGTGCCAGCAGCAAAGCGGCGTACACCGGGGAGCTGTTTTTT. Translation: CASSKAAYTGELFF. This rearrangement joins TRBV21-1 to TRBJ2-2. TRBV21-1 is marked as a pseudogene. The CDR3 is 14 residues long.

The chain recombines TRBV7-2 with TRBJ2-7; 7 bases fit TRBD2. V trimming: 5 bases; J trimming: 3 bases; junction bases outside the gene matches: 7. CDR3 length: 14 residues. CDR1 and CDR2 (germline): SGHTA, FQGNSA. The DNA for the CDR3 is TGTGCCAGCAGCGGTGTCCAGCGGGGCTACGAGCAGTACTTC. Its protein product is CASSGVQRGYEQYF.

The CDR3 reads CASSQGQGTNEKLFF. The CDR3 nucleotides are TGCGCCAGCAGTCAAGGACAGGGTACTAATGAAAAACTGTTTTTT. The rearrangement links TRBV23-1 to TRBJ1-4, with 8 bases that match TRBD1. TRBV23-1 is flagged as an ORF with uncertain function. After removal of 2 bases from V and 2 bases from J, the junction contained 1 base not matched to a gene. The CDR3 is 15 amino acids.

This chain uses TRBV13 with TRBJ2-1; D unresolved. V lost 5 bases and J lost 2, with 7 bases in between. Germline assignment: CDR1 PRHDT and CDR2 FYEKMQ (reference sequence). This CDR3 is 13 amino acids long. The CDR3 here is CASSTETYNEQFF. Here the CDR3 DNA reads TGTGCCAGCAGCACCGAGACCTACAATGAGCAGTTCTTC.

The CDR3 coding sequence is TGTGCCAGCAGCCGGGACAGGGACAGCCGGGAGACCCAGTACTTC. This sequence encodes CASSRDRDSRETQYF. This chain links TRBV6-1 with TRBJ2-5; 9 bases align to TRBD1. Germline lookup yields CDR1 MNHNS and CDR2 SASEGT. CDR3 size: 15 residues. V lost 6 bases to trimming and J lost 5 bases; unmatched junction nucleotides: 10.

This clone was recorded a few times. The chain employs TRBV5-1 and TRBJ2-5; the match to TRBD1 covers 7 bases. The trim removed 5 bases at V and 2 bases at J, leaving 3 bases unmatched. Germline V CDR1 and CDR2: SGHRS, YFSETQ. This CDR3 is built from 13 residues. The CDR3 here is CASRGQEQETQYF. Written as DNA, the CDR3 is TGCGCCAGCAGAGGACAGGAACAAGAGACCCAGTACTTC.

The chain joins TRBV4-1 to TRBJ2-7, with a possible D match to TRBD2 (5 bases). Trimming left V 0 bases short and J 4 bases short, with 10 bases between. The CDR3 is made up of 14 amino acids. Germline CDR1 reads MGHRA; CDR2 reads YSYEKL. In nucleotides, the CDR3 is TGCGCCAGCAGCCAAGAAGGACTCTATTACGAGCAGTACTTC. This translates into CASSQEGLYYEQYF.

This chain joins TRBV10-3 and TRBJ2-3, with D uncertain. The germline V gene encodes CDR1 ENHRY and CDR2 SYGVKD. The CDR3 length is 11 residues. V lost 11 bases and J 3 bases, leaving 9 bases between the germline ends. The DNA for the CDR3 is TGTGCCGTGGCAAGTACAGATACGCAGTATTTT. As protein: CAVASTDTQYF.

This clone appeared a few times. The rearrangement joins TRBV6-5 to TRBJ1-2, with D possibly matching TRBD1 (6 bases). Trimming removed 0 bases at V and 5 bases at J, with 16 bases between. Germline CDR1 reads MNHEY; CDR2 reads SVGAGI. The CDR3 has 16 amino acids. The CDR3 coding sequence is TGTGCCAGCAGTTACTCGATTTCAGGGGCGATATATGGCTACACCTTC. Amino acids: CASSYSISGAIYGYTF.

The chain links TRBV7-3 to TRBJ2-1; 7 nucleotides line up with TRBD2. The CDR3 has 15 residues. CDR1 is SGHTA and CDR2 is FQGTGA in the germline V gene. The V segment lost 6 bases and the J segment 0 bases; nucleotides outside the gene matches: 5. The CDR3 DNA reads TGTGCCAGCAGATCAAGCGGGGCCTCCTACAATGAGCAGTTCTTC. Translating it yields CASRSSGASYNEQFF.

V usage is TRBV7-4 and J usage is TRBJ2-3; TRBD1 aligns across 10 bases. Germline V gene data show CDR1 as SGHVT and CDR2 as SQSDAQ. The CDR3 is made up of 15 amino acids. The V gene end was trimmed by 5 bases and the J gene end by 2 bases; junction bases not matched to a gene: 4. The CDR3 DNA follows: TGTGCCAGCAGCCCCGGGACAGGGGTCACAGATACGCAGTATTTT. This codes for CASSPGTGVTDTQYF.

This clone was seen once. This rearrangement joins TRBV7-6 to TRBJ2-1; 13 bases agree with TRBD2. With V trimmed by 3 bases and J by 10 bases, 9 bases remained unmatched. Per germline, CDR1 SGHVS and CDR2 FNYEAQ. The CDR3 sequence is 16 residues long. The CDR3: CASSFTVTSGGREQFF. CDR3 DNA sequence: TGTGCCAGCAGCTTTACGGTGACTAGCGGGGGGAGGGAGCAGTTCTTC.